This T cell receptor (beta chain) was recorded in a study of post-analysis software for immune sequencing data. As for the study in general: Disease courses included relapsing-remitting, secondary progressive and progressive-relapsing multiple sclerosis. Study-level points and caveats: Co-batched samples clustered tightly together by F measure. Normalized Chao1 diversity was significantly reduced in patients versus controls. Elevated frequency relative to controls characterized four or five TRBV segments in patients, TRBV5-6, TRBV5-1 and TRBV20-1 among them.

With regard to this clonotype: Antigen: not known.

cDNA libraries of TCR beta carried unique molecular identifiers. T cells numbering about 0.95 to 11 million gave rise to around 500,000 cDNA molecules. TCRdb reanalysed the PCR reads using MiXCR and keeps one entry per CDR3 protein. Of roughly 730,000 distinct CDR3 sequences in the sample, less than 35% are singletons; the top ten hold around 0.56%. V gave up 0 bases and J gave up 6 bases, with 17 bases separating them. The CDR3 is 16 residues long. Germline V gives CDR1 DFQATT, CDR2 SNEGSKA (reference sequence). The sequenced material came from blood. The receptor was derived from a girl between 10 and 17 years old with multiple sclerosis. V and J are TRBV20-1 and TRBJ2-2; D possibly corresponds to TRBD2 (6 bases). DNA of the CDR3: TGCAGTGCTAGAGATGGCGGGGTTCTGGGGGCCGGGGAGCTGTTTTTT. Translating it yields CSARDGGVLGAGELFF.